This TCR beta chain was retrieved from a study of response to subunit inactivated influenza vaccine. This CDR3 is 17 amino acids long. V dropped 5 bases and J dropped 6 bases, with 22 bases sitting between them. The germline V gene has CDR1 KGHSY and CDR2 FQNENV. TCRdb processed the RT-PCR reads anew with MiXCR; each CDR3 protein has one entry. The sample holds roughly 500,000 distinct CDR3 sequences, approximately 15% seen once. The TCR comes from a man between 45 and 75 years old who received an inactivated influenza vaccine. This sequence joins TRBV16 and TRBJ1-4, with D unclear. Sequencing used CD4+ T cells sorted from PBMCs, obtained 23 months after vaccination. Written as DNA, the CDR3 is TGTGCCAGCAGCACGAGGGATCCGGCCTCTGCTTATGAAAAACTGTTTTTT. Translated, it gives CASSTRDPASAYEKLFF.